Below are 27 T cell receptor beta chains sequenced from a single sample in a study of blood T cells in healthy people across ages. Alongside a J-beta primer mix, a sample-barcoded 5' primer served in a second PCR lasting 7 to 11 cycles. Each CDR3 protein is one row after TCRdb ran MiXCR on the 5' RACE reads. Counted here are approximately 810,000 distinct CDR3 sequences, 29% occurring once; the ten biggest clones make up 15% to 20%. Sequenced: blood. These receptors were obtained from a woman older than 75 in good health.

The chain uses TRBV5-1 and TRBJ2-3; no clear D. Trimming shortened V by 6 bases and J by 5 bases, and 22 bases separated the two germline ends. Germline CDR1 reads SGHRS; CDR2 reads YFSETQ. The CDR3 length is 16 residues. Written as DNA, the CDR3 is TGCGCCAGCATCTTCGGCCGGCCACTCTGGCGAGATACGCAGTATTTT. Protein sequence: CASIFGRPLWRDTQYF.

This chain links TRBV7-3 with TRBJ2-3; TRBD2 matches at 7 bases. The CDR3 spans 17 residues. The V and J ends lost 1 base and 5 bases, in that order; junction bases with no gene match: 12. In germline, CDR1 is SGHTA, CDR2 FQGTGA. The chain's CDR3 is CASSLNGGTLWGDTQYF. Written as DNA, the CDR3 is TGTGCCAGCAGCTTAAACGGGGGGACTCTATGGGGAGATACGCAGTATTTT.

This clonotype was seen a handful of times. The chain recombines TRBV6-5 with TRBJ1-4; TRBD1 aligns across 7 bases. This CDR3 region has 15 residues. Germline assignment: CDR1 MNHEY and CDR2 SVGAGI. Trimming cost V 2 bases and J 7 bases; bases outside gene matches: 7. The CDR3, as DNA: TGTGCCAGCAGTTACCGAGACAGGGTGGTTGAAAAACTGTTTTTT. Protein sequence: CASSYRDRVVEKLFF.

Many counts were recorded for this clonotype. V is TRBV27 and J is TRBJ2-5; TRBD1 aligns across 7 bases. Germline CDR1 reads MNHEY; CDR2 reads SMNVEV (reference sequence). V was pared by 6 bases and J by 5 bases, with 12 bases of the junction left unmatched. CDR3 length: 15 residues. The CDR3 protein is CASRPDRDWGETQYF. The CDR3 DNA sequence: TGTGCCAGCAGACCCGACAGGGATTGGGGGGAGACCCAGTACTTC.

This sequence joins TRBV20-1 and TRBJ2-1, with 10 bases fitting TRBD1. The CDR3 loop spans 17 amino acids. V dropped 5 bases and J dropped 2; count of bases not matched to a gene: 12. Germline V gene data show CDR1 as DFQATT and CDR2 as SNEGSKA (reference sequence). The CDR3 DNA sequence: TGCAGTGCTGTCCTCCCGCCCGGGACAGGGGCCTACAATGAGCAGTTCTTC. Encoded protein: CSAVLPPGTGAYNEQFF.

This clonotype was counted only a few times. The chain uses TRBV20-1 and TRBJ1-5, with D hard to call. This CDR3 spans 13 amino acids. V gave up 6 bases and J gave up 2 bases, with 11 bases separating them. Germline V gene sequence: CDR1 DFQATT, CDR2 SNEGSKA (reference sequence). In DNA, the CDR3 is TGCAGTGCCCGGGGAAGCGGCAATCAGCCCCAGCATTTT. The encoded protein is CSARGSGNQPQHF.

This clonotype showed up many times. CDR3 in amino acids: CSAGMIQETQYF. Written as DNA, the CDR3 is TGCAGTGCTGGAATGATTCAAGAGACCCAGTACTTC. The rearrangement links TRBV20-1 to TRBJ2-5; D remains unclear. This CDR3 has 12 amino acids. CDR1 and CDR2 (germline): DFQATT, SNEGSKA (reference sequence). V gave up 5 bases and J gave up 2 bases, with 9 bases separating them.

This clonotype has a handful of counts. The chain carries TRBV18 and TRBJ2-7; 9 nucleotides agree with TRBD1. The J segment lost 2 bases and the V segment lost 2 bases, leaving 7 bases of the junction unmatched. The CDR3 is made up of 16 amino acids. Germline lookup yields CDR1 KGHSH and CDR2 LQKENI. The CDR3 DNA follows: TGTGCCAGCTCACCATCCGGGACAGGGATGACCTACGAGCAGTACTTC. Its protein is CASSPSGTGMTYEQYF.

The rearrangement uses TRBV12-3 or TRBV12-4 and TRBJ1-2; unclear D gene. Trimming shortened V by 6 bases and J by 6 bases, and 14 bases separated the two germline ends. The CDR3 covers 13 residues. CDR3 loop: CASSPARIDGYTF. CDR3 DNA: TGTGCCAGCAGCCCAGCCCGTATAGATGGCTACACCTTC.

The CDR3 DNA is TGTGCCAGCAGACTAGCGGGAGGAAACGAGCAGTACTTC. This codes for CASRLAGGNEQYF. The chain recombines TRBV6-2 or TRBV6-3 with TRBJ2-5, with 12 bases aligning to TRBD2. The J call is in doubt because the DNA end fits TRBJ2-7 better. Germline V gene sequence: CDR1 MNHEY, CDR2 SVGEGT. The CDR3 is 13 amino acids.

A remark on this clonotype: This sequence may be a read error, since a much larger clone differs from it by one base. This chain links TRBV9 with TRBJ2-3, with D uncertain. Trimming took 3 bases from V and 8 from J, leaving 10 bases between them. Germline V lookup: CDR1 SGDLS, CDR2 YYNGEE. CDR3 length: 12 amino acids. As DNA, the CDR3 is TGTGCCAGCAGCGCATACAGAGGTACGCAGTATTTT. It yields the protein CASSAYRGTQYF. Combining the CDR3 with reference TRBV9 and TRBJ2-3 gives the whole variable domain DSGVTQTPKHLITATGQRVTLRCSPRSGDLSVYWYQQSLDQGLQFLIQYYNGEERAKGNILERFSAQQFPDLHSELNLSSLELGDSALYFCASSAYRGTQYFGPGTRLTVL.

This clonotype was detected many times. The rearrangement joins TRBV6-6 to TRBJ1-2, with 9 positions matching TRBD1. Germline CDR1 MNHNY, CDR2 SVGAGI (reference sequence). Unmatched junction bases numbered 2, after V lost 2 bases and J lost 7 bases. This CDR3 has 13 amino acids. The chain's CDR3 is CASSYGTGTGYTF. The CDR3 nucleotides are TGTGCCAGCAGTTACGGGACAGGGACTGGCTACACCTTC.

The chain joins TRBV6-5 to TRBJ2-3, with D unclear. Germline lookup yields CDR1 MNHEY and CDR2 SVGAGI. CDR3 length equals 15 residues. V lost 6 bases and J lost 4, with 17 bases in between. CDR3 residues: CASRGWVHLADTQYF. In DNA, the CDR3 is TGTGCCAGCAGGGGATGGGTGCACTTGGCAGATACGCAGTATTTT.

Details on this clonotype: Just one base apart from a much larger clone, this may be a read error. This CDR3 is CASSSGTRANEQYF. The CDR3 DNA reads as TGTGCCAGCAGTTCGGGGACACGGGCCAATGAGCAGTACTTC. The rearrangement uses TRBV12-3 or TRBV12-4 and TRBJ2-7; D possibly corresponds to TRBD1 (6 bases). CDR3 size: 14 residues. Trimming removed 4 bases from V and 7 bases from J, with 17 bases in between.

This clonotype was observed a handful of times. This sequence joins TRBV11-3 and TRBJ2-7; tentatively, D is TRBD1 (5 bases). V was pared by 2 bases and J by 5 bases, with 10 bases between. Germline CDR1 SGHNT, CDR2 YENEEA. This CDR3 comprises 13 residues. This CDR3 is CASSLIQGHEQYF. In DNA form, the CDR3 reads TGTGCCAGCAGCTTAATTCAGGGTCACGAGCAGTACTTC.

This clonotype appeared many times. The chain uses TRBV20-1 and TRBJ2-1, with TRBD1 identical over 10 bases. Unmatched junction bases numbered 9, after V lost 5 bases and J lost 8 bases. Germline assignment: CDR1 DFQATT and CDR2 SNEGSKA (reference sequence). This CDR3 has 14 amino acids. In nucleotides, the CDR3 is TGCAGTGCTGCAAAGGGACAGGGGCGAGATGAGCAGTTCTTC. It specifies CSAAKGQGRDEQFF.

This chain links TRBV12-5 with TRBJ2-1; the D is unclear. V lost 4 bases to trimming and J lost 12 bases, with 10 bases between them. Germline lookup yields CDR1 LGHNT and CDR2 FRNRAP. This CDR3 contains 11 residues. Here the CDR3 DNA reads TGTGCTAGTGGTTCGCCGGGTGGGCAGTTCTTC. Encoded protein: CASGSPGGQFF.

This chain joins TRBV11-2 and TRBJ1-3; D not certain. V gave up 3 bases and J gave up 0 bases, with 12 bases separating them. The CDR3 length is 16 residues. The germline CDR1 and CDR2 sequences are SGHAT and FQNNGV. CDR3 region: CASSLVFTRSGNTIYF. Written as DNA, the CDR3 is TGTGCCAGCAGCTTGGTCTTTACCCGCTCTGGAAACACCATATATTTT.

The rearrangement joins TRBV5-6 to TRBJ1-2; D gene uncertain. Germline CDR1 and CDR2: SGHDT and YYEEEE. The CDR3 runs 13 residues. V shed 2 bases and J shed 7 bases, with 12 bases lying between them. The CDR3 DNA reads as TGTGCCAGCAGCTTTACCGGTGACTGTGGCTACACCTTC. Protein: CASSFTGDCGYTF.

Comment on this clonotype: This likely comes from a read error, as the CDR3 has no conserved phenylalanine or tryptophan at its end. CDR3 region: CATSGSGGAGGTDTQYL. In DNA, the CDR3 is TGTGCCACCAGTGGGAGCGGGGGGGCGGGGGGCACAGATACGCAGTATCTT. The rearrangement links TRBV24-1 to TRBJ2-3; 10 bases map to TRBD2. V shed 5 bases, J shed 1 base, and the junction held 8 bases outside the gene matches. The germline CDR1 and CDR2 sequences are KGHDR and SFDVKD. There are 17 residues in the CDR3.

This clonotype was seen many times. This chain links TRBV7-2 with TRBJ2-1; 8 bases are a match to TRBD2. Germline V gene data show CDR1 as SGHTA and CDR2 as FQGNSA. The CDR3 sequence is 16 residues long. V dropped 5 bases and J dropped 8; count of bases not matched to a gene: 14. The CDR3 is CASSPTAGTRGDEQFF. For the CDR3, the DNA is TGTGCCAGCAGCCCCACGGCCGGGACTAGAGGGGATGAGCAGTTCTTC.

The chain combines TRBV4-3 with TRBJ1-3; D not certain. From germline, CDR1 is LGHNA and CDR2 YSLEER. Deletions cut 1 base from V and 4 bases from J, with 14 bases between. The CDR3 is made up of 16 amino acids. Here the CDR3 DNA reads TGCGCCAGCAGCCAAGCTCTCCCATCTACGGGAAACACCATATATTTT. Protein sequence: CASSQALPSTGNTIYF.

This clonotype was detected a few times. A read error may explain this, as a much larger clone is one base away. The chain uses TRBV12-3 or TRBV12-4 and TRBJ2-1; 9 bases line up with TRBD1. The end of the DNA aligns better with TRBJ2-7, so the J call may be wrong. The CDR3 is 15 residues long. The CDR3 protein is CASSRTGGPYNEQYF. In DNA form, the CDR3 reads TGTGCCAGCAGTAGAACAGGGGGCCCCTACAATGAGCAGTACTTC.

This clonotype was detected only a few times. The V and J genes are TRBV20-1 and TRBJ1-2; 8 positions agree with TRBD1. The CDR3 covers 12 residues. The V and J ends lost 8 bases and 4 bases, in that order; junction bases with no gene match: 6. Looked up from germline, CDR1 is DFQATT and CDR2 is SNEGSKA (reference sequence). The CDR3 DNA follows: TGCAGTCCAACTCAGGGGGCCTATGGCTACACCTTC. Translating it yields CSPTQGAYGYTF.

About this clonotype itself: A much larger clone is a single base away; this may be a read error. V gene TRBV7-9 combines with J gene TRBJ2-3, with TRBD1 matching over 9 bases. Germline V gene sequence: CDR1 SEHNR, CDR2 FQNEAQ (reference sequence). CDR3 length: 13 residues. The CDR3 region is CACSWTGADTQYF. The CDR3 region has the DNA TGTGCCTGCAGCTGGACAGGGGCAGATACGCAGTATTTT.

In its sample, this clonotype was seen a few times. The chain is built from TRBV12-3 or TRBV12-4 and TRBJ1-6; 9 bases align to TRBD1. The CDR3 runs 15 residues. The V and J ends lost 5 bases and 13 bases, in that order; junction bases with no gene match: 12. The CDR3 here is CASSPPRDRDPPLHF. Here the CDR3 DNA reads TGTGCCAGCAGTCCCCCCCGGGACAGGGATCCTCCCCTCCACTTT.

The chain employs TRBV6-5 and TRBJ1-1; D is possibly TRBD1 (6 bases). This CDR3 contains 16 residues. Germline CDR1 MNHEY, CDR2 SVGAGI. Deletions cut 8 bases from V and 1 base from J, with 20 bases between. The CDR3: CASRNFGQSPNTEAFF. DNA of the CDR3: TGTGCCAGCCGCAACTTCGGACAGTCACCGAACACTGAAGCTTTCTTT.